Listed below are T cell receptor beta chains from one sample, sequenced in a study of blood T cell repertoires in COVID-19. Clones were sequenced by immunoSEQ multiplex PCR, and TCRdb holds only the in-frame ones, with some missing. This table holds a few hundred thousand clones, 80% to 90% found once. The sequencing sample was made of peripheral blood. The source of these receptors is a woman aged 30 to 39 with COVID-19, enrolled during active disease. Each CDR3 is given with its conserved first and last residue. The D gene is left open where the match is weak. Part of the rows lack a size; the others show once, few, many or a class for expanded clones.

J gene: TRBJ1-5
D gene: TRBD1
V gene: TRBV25-1
CDR3 length: 14
clone size: NA
CDR3 protein: CASSATGGAQPQHF
CDR3 DNA: TGTGCCAGCAGTGCTACAGGGGGAGCTCAGCCCCAGCATTTT

J gene: TRBJ1-2
D gene: NA
V gene: TRBV30
CDR3 length: 10
clone size: few
CDR3 protein: CAWSGVGYTF
CDR3 DNA: TGTGCCTGGAGCGGGGTAGGCTACACCTTC

J gene: TRBJ2-4
D gene: TRBD2
V gene: TRBV4-2
CDR3 length: 20
clone size: few
CDR3 protein: CASSQDFGFRGGGAKNIQYF
CDR3 DNA: TGTGCCAGCAGCCAAGATTTTGGTTTTCGAGGCGGGGGGGCCAAAAACATTCAGTACTTC

J gene: TRBJ2-2
D gene: NA
V gene: TRBV6-5
CDR3 length: 12
clone size: NA
CDR3 protein: CASSRQAGELFF
CDR3 DNA: TGTGCCAGCAGTCGACAGGCCGGGGAGCTGTTTTTT

J gene: TRBJ2-1
D gene: NA
V gene: TRBV19
CDR3 length: 13
clone size: few
CDR3 protein: CASSTTWFYEQFF
CDR3 DNA: TGTGCCAGTAGTACCACATGGTTCTATGAGCAGTTCTTC

J gene: TRBJ2-7
D gene: TRBD2
V gene: TRBV5-1
CDR3 length: 16
clone size: NA
CDR3 protein: CASSLVGQGGLGEQYF
CDR3 DNA: TGCGCCAGCAGCTTGGTCGGGCAGGGAGGGTTGGGCGAGCAGTACTTC

J gene: TRBJ2-3
D gene: TRBD1
V gene: TRBV5-6
CDR3 length: 15
clone size: NA
CDR3 protein: CASSLVQGPLVTQYF
CDR3 DNA: TGTGCCAGCAGCTTGGTACAGGGGCCGTTGGTTACGCAGTATTTT

J gene: TRBJ2-2
D gene: NA
V gene: TRBV6-5
CDR3 length: 14
clone size: NA
CDR3 protein: CASKRGTHPGELFF
CDR3 DNA: TGTGCCAGCAAGAGAGGGACACATCCCGGGGAGCTGTTTTTT

J gene: TRBJ1-6
D gene: TRBD1
V gene: TRBV11-3
CDR3 length: 20
clone size: NA
CDR3 protein: CASSAYGDRGLSSYNSPLHF
CDR3 DNA: TGTGCCAGCAGCGCCTATGGAGACAGGGGATTGAGCTCCTATAATTCACCCCTCCACTTT

J gene: TRBJ1-4
D gene: TRBD1
V gene: TRBV7-6
CDR3 length: 15
clone size: NA
CDR3 protein: CASRPTGGSGEKLFF
CDR3 DNA: TGTGCCAGCAGACCTACAGGGGGCTCGGGGGAAAAACTGTTTTTT

J gene: TRBJ2-3
D gene: NA
V gene: TRBV2
CDR3 length: 15
clone size: NA
CDR3 protein: CASSPGGRQADTQYF
CDR3 DNA: TGTGCCAGCAGCCCCGGGGGTAGACAAGCAGATACGCAGTATTTT

J gene: TRBJ1-5
D gene: NA
V gene: TRBV21-1
CDR3 length: 19
clone size: NA
CDR3 protein: CASTCIYRARVGSNQPQHF
CDR3 DNA: TGTGCCAGCACCTGCATTTACAGGGCAAGGGTTGGGAGCAATCAGCCCCAGCATTTT

J gene: TRBJ1-1
D gene: TRBD1
V gene: TRBV7-9
CDR3 length: 15
clone size: NA
CDR3 protein: CASSLGRTGGSEAFF
CDR3 DNA: TGTGCCAGCAGCTTAGGCCGTACAGGGGGTAGTGAAGCTTTCTTT

J gene: TRBJ1-1
D gene: NA
V gene: TRBV13
CDR3 length: 15
clone size: NA
CDR3 protein: CASSLAGSGAPAAFF
CDR3 DNA: TGTGCCAGCAGCTTAGCGGGGTCCGGCGCCCCTGCTGCTTTCTTT

J gene: TRBJ2-1
D gene: TRBD2
V gene: TRBV5-4
CDR3 length: 15
clone size: NA
CDR3 protein: CASSLASGGNNEQFF
CDR3 DNA: TGTGCCAGCAGCTTAGCTAGCGGGGGAAACAATGAGCAGTTCTTC

J gene: TRBJ2-7
D gene: TRBD1
V gene: TRBV12-3/TRBV12-4
CDR3 length: 13
clone size: NA
CDR3 protein: CASRQNRGQGQYF
CDR3 DNA: TGTGCCAGCAGACAAAACAGGGGGCAGGGGCAGTACTTC

J gene: TRBJ2-3
D gene: TRBD2
V gene: TRBV27
CDR3 length: 15
clone size: NA
CDR3 protein: CASSFSGTSTDTQYF
CDR3 DNA: TGTGCCAGCAGTTTTAGCGGGACTAGCACAGATACGCAGTATTTT

J gene: TRBJ2-6
D gene: TRBD1
V gene: TRBV5-1
CDR3 length: 17
clone size: NA
CDR3 protein: CASSLQGALDGANVLTF
CDR3 DNA: TGCGCCAGCAGCTTACAGGGGGCGTTGGATGGGGCCAACGTCCTGACTTTC

J gene: TRBJ1-1
D gene: TRBD1
V gene: TRBV10-1
CDR3 length: 14
clone size: NA
CDR3 protein: CARLETGMNTEAFF
CDR3 DNA: TGCGCCAGGTTAGAGACAGGGATGAACACTGAAGCTTTCTTT

J gene: TRBJ1-1
D gene: NA
V gene: TRBV9
CDR3 length: 18
clone size: NA
CDR3 protein: CASSVGHIGGLMNTEAFF
CDR3 DNA: TGTGCCAGCAGCGTAGGTCATATTGGCGGTTTAATGAACACTGAAGCTTTCTTT

J gene: TRBJ1-6
D gene: TRBD1
V gene: TRBV6-4
CDR3 length: 13
clone size: NA
CDR3 protein: CASSPDRGVPLHF
CDR3 DNA: TGTGCCAGCAGCCCCGACAGGGGGGTTCCCCTCCACTTT